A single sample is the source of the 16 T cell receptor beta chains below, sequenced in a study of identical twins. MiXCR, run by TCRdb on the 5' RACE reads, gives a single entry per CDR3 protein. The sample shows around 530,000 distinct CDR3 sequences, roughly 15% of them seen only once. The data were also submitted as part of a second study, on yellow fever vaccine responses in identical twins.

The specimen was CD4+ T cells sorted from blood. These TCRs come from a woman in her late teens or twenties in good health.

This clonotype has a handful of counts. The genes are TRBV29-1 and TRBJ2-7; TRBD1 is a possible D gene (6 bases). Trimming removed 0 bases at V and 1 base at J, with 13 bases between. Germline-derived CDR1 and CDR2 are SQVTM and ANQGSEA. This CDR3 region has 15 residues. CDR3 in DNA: TGCAGCGTTGAAGAATTACAGGGTCGATCCTACGAGCAGTACTTC. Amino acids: CSVEELQGRSYEQYF.

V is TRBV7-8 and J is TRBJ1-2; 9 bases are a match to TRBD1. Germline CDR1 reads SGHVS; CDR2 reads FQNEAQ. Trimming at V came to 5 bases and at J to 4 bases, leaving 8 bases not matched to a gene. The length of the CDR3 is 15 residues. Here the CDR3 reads CASSPHRDRVYGYTF. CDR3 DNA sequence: TGTGCCAGCAGCCCCCACCGGGACAGGGTCTATGGCTACACCTTC.

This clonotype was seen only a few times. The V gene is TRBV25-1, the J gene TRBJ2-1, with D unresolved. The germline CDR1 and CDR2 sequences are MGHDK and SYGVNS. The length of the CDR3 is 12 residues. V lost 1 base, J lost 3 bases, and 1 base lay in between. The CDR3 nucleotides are TGTGCCAGCAGTGAATTCTACAATGAGCAGTTCTTC. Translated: CASSEFYNEQFF.

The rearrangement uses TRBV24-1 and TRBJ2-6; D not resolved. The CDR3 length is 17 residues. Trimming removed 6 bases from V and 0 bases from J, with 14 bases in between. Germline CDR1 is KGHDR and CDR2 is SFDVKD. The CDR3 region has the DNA TGTGCCACCAGTCAATACGACGATAGCTCTGGGGCCAACGTCCTGACTTTC. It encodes CATSQYDDSSGANVLTF.

The CDR3 loop is CAQKQQAIRSSYEQYF. In DNA, the CDR3 is TGTGCCCAGAAGCAACAGGCAATCCGTAGCTCCTACGAGCAGTACTTC. This chain connects TRBV27 to TRBJ2-7, with D possibly matching TRBD1 (5 bases). The germline gives CDR1 MNHEY, CDR2 SMNVEV (reference sequence). V was trimmed by 11 bases and J by 0 bases, leaving 23 bases between them. This CDR3 is built from 16 residues.

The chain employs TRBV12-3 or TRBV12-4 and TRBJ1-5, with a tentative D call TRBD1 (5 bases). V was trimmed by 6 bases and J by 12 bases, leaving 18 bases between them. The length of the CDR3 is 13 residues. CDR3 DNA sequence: TGTGCCAGCAGCCCGGACGGGGGTGGAGTCCAGCATTTT. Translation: CASSPDGGGVQHF.

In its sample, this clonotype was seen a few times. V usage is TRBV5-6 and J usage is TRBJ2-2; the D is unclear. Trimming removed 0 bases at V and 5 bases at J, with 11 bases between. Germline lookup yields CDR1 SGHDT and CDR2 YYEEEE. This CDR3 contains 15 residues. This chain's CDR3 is CASSLALKSTGELFF. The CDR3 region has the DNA TGTGCCAGCAGCTTGGCTCTTAAGTCAACCGGGGAGCTGTTTTTT.

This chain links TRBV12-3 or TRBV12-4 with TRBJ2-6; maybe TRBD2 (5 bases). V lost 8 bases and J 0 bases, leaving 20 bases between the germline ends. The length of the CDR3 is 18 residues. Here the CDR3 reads CASCPQYSVYSGANVLTF. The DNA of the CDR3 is TGTGCCAGCTGTCCTCAATATAGCGTTTACTCTGGGGCCAACGTCCTGACTTTC.

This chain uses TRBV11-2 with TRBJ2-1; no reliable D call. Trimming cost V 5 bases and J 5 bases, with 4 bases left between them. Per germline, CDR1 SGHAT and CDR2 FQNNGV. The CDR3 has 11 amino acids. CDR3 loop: CASSRDNEQFF. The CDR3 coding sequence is TGTGCCAGCAGCCGGGACAATGAGCAGTTCTTC.

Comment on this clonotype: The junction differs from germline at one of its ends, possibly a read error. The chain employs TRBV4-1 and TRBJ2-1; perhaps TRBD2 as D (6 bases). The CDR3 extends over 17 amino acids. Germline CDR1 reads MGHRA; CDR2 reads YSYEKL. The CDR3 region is CASSQDRPSAIYNEQFF. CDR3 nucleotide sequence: TGCGCCAGCAGCCAAGATAGGCCTAGCGCTATCTACAATGAACAGTTCTTC.

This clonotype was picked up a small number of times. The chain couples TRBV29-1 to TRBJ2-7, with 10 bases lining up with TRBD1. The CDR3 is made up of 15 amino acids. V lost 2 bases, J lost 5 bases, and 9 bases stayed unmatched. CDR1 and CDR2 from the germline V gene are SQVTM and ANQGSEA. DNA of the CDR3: TGCAGCGTTGAACTGCCGGGACAGGGGTTCGACGAGCAGTACTTC. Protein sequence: CSVELPGQGFDEQYF.

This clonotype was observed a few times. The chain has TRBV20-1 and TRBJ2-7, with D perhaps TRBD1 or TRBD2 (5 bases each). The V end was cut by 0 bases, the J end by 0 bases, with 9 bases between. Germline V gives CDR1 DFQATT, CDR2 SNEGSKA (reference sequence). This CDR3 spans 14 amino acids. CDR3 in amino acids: CSARDRGTSYEQYF. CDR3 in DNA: TGCAGTGCTAGAGATCGGGGCACCTCCTACGAGCAGTACTTC.

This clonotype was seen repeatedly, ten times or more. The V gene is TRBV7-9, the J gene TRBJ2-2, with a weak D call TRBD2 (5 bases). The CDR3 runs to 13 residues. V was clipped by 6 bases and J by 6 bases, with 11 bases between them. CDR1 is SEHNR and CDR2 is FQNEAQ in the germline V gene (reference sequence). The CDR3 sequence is CASSLLGAGELFF. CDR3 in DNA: TGTGCCAGCAGTCTGCTGGGAGCCGGGGAGCTGTTTTTT.

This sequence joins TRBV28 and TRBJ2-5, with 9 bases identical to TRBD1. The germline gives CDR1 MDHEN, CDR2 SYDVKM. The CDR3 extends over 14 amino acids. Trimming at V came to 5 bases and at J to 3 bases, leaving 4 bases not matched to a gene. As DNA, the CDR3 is TGTGCCAGCAGTCCCGGGGACAGGGAAGAGACCCAGTACTTC. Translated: CASSPGDREETQYF.

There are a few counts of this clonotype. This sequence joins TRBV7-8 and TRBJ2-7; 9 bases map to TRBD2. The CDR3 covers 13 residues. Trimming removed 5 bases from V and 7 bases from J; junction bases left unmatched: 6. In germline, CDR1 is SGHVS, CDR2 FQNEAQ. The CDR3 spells CASSRISGGEQYV. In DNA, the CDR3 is TGTGCCAGCAGCCGGATCAGCGGGGGGGAGCAGTACGTC.

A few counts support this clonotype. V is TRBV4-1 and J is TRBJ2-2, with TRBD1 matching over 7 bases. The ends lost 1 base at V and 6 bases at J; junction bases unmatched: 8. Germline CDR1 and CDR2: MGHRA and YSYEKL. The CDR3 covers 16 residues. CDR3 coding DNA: TGCGCCAGCAGCCAAGCGACAGGGAAAAGCGCCGGGGAGCTGTTTTTT. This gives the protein CASSQATGKSAGELFF.